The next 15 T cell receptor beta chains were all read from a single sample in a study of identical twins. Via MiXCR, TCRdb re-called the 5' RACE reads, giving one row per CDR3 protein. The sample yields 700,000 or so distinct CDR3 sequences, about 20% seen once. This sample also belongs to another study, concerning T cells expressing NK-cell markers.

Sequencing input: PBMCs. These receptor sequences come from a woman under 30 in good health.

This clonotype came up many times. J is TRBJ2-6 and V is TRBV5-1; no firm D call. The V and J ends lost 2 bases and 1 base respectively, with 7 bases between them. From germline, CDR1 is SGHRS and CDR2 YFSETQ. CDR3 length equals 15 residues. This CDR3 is CASSLVSSGANVLTF. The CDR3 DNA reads TGCGCCAGCAGCTTAGTGTCTTCTGGGGCCAACGTCCTGACTTTC.

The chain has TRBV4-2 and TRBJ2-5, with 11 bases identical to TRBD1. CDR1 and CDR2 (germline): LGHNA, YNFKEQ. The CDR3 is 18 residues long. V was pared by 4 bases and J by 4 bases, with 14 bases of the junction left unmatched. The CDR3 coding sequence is TGTGCCAGCAGCCCAAGAGCCTCGGACAGGGGGCGGCGAGAGACCCAGTACTTC. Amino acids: CASSPRASDRGRRETQYF.

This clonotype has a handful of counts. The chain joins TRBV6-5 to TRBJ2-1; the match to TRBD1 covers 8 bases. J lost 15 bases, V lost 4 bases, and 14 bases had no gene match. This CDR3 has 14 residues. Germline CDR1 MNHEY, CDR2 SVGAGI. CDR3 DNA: TGTGCCAGCAGTTCCGGGACAGGCTTGGTCGCTCCGTTCTTC. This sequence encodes CASSSGTGLVAPFF.

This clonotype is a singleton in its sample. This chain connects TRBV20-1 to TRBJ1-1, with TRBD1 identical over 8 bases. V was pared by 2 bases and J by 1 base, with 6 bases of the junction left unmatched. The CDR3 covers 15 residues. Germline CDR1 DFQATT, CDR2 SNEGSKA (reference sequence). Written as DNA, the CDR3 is TGCAGTGCTAGACAGACGGGACAGGAGAACACTGAAGCTTTCTTT. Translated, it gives CSARQTGQENTEAFF.

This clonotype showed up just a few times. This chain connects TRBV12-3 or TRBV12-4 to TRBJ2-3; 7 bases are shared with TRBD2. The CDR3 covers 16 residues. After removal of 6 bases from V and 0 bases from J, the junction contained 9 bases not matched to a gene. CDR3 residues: CASSQRGGTSTDTQYF. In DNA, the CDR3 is TGTGCCAGCAGCCAACGCGGGGGAACTAGCACAGATACGCAGTATTTT.

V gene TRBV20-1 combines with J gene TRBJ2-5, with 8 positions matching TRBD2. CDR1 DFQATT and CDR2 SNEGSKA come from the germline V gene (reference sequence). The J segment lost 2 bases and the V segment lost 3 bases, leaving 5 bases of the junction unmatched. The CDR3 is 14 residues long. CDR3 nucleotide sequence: TGCAGTGCTAGCGGGGGGGCACTTCAAGAGACCCAGTACTTC. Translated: CSASGGALQETQYF.

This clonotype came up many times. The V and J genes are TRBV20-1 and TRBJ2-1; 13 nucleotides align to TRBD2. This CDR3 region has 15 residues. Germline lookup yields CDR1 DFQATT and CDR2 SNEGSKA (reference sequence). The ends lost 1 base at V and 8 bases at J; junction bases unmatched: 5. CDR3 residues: CSARGTSGSVDEQFF. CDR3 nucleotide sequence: TGCAGTGCTAGAGGGACTAGCGGGAGTGTGGATGAGCAGTTCTTC.

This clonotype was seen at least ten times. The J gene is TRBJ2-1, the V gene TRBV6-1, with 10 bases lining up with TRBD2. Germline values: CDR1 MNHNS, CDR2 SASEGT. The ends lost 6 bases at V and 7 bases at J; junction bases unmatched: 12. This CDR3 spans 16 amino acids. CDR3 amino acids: CASRSTPSGSMNEQFF. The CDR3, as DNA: TGTGCCAGCAGGTCCACCCCTAGCGGGAGTATGAATGAGCAGTTCTTC.

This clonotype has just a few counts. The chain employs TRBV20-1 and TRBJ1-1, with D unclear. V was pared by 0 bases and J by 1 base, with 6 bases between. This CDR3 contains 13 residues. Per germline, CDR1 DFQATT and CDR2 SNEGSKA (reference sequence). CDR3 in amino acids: CSAREVGNTEAFF. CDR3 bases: TGCAGTGCTAGAGAGGTGGGGAACACTGAAGCTTTCTTT.

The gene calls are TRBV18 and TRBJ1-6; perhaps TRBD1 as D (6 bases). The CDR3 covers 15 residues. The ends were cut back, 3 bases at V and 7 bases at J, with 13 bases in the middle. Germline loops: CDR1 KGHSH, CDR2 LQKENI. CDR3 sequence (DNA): TGTGCCAGCTCACCCGGGGGCCATCACAATTCACCCCTCCACTTT. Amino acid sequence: CASSPGGHHNSPLHF.

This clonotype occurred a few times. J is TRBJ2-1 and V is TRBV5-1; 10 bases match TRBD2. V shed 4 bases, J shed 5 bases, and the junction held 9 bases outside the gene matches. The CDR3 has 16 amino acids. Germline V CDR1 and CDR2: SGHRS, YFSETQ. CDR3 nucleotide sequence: TGCGCCAGCAGCCCCCGGCTAGCGGGGGTCGACAATGAGCAGTTCTTC. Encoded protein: CASSPRLAGVDNEQFF.

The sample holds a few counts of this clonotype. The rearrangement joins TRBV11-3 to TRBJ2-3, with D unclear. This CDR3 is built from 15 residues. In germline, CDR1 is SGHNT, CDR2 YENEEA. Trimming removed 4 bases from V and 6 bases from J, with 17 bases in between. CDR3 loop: CASSYVHPGIDTQYF. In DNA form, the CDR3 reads TGTGCCAGCAGCTACGTCCACCCTGGTATCGATACGCAGTATTTT.

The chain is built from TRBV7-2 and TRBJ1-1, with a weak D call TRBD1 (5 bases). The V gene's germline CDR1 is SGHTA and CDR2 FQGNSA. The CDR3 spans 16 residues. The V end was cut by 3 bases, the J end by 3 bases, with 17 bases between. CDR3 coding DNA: TGTGCCAGCAGCTTTAGGGGATCGGTACGGTACACTGAAGCTTTCTTT. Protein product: CASSFRGSVRYTEAFF.

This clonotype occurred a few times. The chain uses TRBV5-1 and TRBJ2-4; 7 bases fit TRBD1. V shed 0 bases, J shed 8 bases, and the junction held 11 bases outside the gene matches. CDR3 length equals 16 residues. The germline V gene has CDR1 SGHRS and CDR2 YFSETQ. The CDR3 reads CASSLAKAGGGDIQYF. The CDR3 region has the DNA TGCGCCAGCAGCTTGGCGAAGGCAGGGGGTGGGGACATTCAGTACTTC.

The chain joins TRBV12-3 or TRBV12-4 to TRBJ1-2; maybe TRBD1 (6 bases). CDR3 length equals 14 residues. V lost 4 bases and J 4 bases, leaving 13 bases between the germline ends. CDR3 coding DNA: TGTGCCAGCAGTTCGCAGGACAGCTTCTATGGCTACACCTTC. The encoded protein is CASSSQDSFYGYTF.